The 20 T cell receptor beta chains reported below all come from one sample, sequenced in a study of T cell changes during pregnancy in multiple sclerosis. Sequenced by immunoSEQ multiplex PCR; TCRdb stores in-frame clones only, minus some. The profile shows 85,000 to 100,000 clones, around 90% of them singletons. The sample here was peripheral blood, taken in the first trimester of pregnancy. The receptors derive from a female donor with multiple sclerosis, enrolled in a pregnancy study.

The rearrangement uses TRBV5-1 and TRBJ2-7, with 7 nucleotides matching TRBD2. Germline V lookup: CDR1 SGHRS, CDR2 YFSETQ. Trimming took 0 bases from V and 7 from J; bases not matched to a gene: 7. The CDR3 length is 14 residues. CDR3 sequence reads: CASSLGGGGSEQYF. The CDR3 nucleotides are TGCGCCAGCAGCTTGGGGGGCGGGGGTTCGGAGCAGTACTTC.

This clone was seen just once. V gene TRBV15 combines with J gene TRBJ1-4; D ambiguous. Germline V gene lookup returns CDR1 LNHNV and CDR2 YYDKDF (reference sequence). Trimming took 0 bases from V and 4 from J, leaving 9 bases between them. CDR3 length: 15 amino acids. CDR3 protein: CATSRERRDNEKLFF. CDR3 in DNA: TGTGCCACCAGCAGAGAGAGGAGAGATAATGAAAAACTGTTTTTT.

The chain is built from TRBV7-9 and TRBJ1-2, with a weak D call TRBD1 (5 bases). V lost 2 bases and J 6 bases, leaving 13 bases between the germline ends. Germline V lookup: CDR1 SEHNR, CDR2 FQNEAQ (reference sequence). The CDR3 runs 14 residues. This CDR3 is CASSLLEGYHGYTF. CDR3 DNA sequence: TGTGCCAGCAGCTTACTGGAGGGGTACCATGGCTACACCTTC.

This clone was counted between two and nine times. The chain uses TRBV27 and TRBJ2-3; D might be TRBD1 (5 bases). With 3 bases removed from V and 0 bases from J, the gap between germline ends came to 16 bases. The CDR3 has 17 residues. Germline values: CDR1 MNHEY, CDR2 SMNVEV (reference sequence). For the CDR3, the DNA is TGTGCCAGCAGTTTGTGGGGTGGGGCAGGGAGCACAGATACGCAGTATTTT. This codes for CASSLWGGAGSTDTQYF.

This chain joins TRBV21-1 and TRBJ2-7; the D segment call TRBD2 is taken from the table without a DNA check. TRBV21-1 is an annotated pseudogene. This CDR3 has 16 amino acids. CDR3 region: CASSKLSSGETYEQYF. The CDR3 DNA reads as TGTGCCAGCAGCAAATTATCTAGCGGAGAGACCTACGAGCAGTACTTC.

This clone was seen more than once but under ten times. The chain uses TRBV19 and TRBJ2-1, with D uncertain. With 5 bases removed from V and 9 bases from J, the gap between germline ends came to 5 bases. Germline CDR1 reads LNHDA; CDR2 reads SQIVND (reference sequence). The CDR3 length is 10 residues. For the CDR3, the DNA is TGTGCCAGTAGTCTAAGTGAGCAGTTCTTC. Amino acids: CASSLSEQFF.

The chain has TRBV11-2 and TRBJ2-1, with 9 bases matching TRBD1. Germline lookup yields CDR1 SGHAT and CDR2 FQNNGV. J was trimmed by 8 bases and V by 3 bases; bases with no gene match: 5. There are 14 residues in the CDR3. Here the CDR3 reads CASSLLQGADEQFF. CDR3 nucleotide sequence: TGTGCCAGCAGCTTGTTACAGGGGGCCGATGAGCAGTTCTTC.

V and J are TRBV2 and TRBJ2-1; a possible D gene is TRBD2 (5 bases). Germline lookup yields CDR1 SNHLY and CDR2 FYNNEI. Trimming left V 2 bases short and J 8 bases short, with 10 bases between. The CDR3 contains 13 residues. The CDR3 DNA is TGTGCCAGCAGTGAACTCCTAGCCCATGAGCAGTTCTTC. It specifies CASSELLAHEQFF.

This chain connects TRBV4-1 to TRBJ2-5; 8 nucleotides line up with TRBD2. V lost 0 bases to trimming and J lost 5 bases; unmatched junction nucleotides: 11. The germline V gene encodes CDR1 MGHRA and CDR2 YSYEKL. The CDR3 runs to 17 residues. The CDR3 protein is CASSQDQRAGESETQYF. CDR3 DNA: TGCGCCAGCAGCCAAGATCAGCGAGCGGGAGAATCTGAGACCCAGTACTTC.

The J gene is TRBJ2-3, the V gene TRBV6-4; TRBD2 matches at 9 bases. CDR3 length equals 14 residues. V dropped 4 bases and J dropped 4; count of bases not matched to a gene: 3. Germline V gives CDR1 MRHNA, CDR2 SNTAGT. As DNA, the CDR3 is TGTGCCAGCAGTGTTGCGGGAGGGTCAGATACGCAGTATTTT. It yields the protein CASSVAGGSDTQYF.

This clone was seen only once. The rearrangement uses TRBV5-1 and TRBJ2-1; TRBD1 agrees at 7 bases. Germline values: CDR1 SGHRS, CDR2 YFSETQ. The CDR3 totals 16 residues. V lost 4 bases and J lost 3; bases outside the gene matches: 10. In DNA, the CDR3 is TGCGCCAGCAGCAAAAGACAGGGAAAGAGCTACAATGAGCAGTTCTTC. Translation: CASSKRQGKSYNEQFF.

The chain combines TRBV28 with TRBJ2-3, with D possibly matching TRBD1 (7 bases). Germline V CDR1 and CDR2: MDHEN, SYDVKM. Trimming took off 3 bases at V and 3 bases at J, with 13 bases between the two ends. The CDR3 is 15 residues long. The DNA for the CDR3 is TGTGCCAGCAGTTTGGAGGGGGCTAGTACAGATACGCAGTATTTT. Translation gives CASSLEGASTDTQYF.

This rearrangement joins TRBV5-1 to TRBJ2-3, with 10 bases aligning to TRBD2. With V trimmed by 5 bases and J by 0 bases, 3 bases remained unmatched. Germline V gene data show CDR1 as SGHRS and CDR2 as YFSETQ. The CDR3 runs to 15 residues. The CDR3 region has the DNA TGCGCCAGCAGAGGACTAGCGGTTAGCACAGATACGCAGTATTTT. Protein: CASRGLAVSTDTQYF. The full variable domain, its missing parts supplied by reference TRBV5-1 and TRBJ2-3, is KAGVTQTPRYLIKTRGQQVTLSCSPISGHRSVSWYQQTPGQGLQFLFEYFSETQRNKGNFPGRFSGRQFSNSRSEMNVSTLELGDSALYLCASRGLAVSTDTQYFGPGTRLTVL.

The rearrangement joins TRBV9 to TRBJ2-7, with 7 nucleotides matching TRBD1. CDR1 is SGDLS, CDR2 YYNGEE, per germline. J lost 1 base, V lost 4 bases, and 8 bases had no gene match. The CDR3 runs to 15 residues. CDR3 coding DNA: TGTGCCAGCAGCCTAGGGGACAGTCCTTCCTACGAGCAGTACTTC. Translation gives CASSLGDSPSYEQYF.

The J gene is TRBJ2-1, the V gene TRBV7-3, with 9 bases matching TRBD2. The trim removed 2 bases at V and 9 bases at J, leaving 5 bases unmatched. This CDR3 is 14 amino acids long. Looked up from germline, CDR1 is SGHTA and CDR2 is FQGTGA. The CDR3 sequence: CASSLQASGTEQFF. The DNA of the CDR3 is TGTGCCAGCAGCTTACAAGCTAGCGGGACTGAGCAGTTCTTC.

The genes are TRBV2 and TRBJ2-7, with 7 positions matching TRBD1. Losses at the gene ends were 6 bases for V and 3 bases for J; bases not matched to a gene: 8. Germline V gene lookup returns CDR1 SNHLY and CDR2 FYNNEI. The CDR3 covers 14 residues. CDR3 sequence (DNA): TGTGCCAGCAGGGCCGGGACAGACTTCTACGAGCAGTACTTC. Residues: CASRAGTDFYEQYF.

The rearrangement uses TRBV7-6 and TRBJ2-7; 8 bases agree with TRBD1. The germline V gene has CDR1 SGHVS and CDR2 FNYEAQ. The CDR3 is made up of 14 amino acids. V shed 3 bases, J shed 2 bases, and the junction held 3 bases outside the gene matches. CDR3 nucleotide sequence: TGTGCCAGCAGCTTCCGGGACAGGACCTACGAGCAGTACTTC. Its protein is CASSFRDRTYEQYF.

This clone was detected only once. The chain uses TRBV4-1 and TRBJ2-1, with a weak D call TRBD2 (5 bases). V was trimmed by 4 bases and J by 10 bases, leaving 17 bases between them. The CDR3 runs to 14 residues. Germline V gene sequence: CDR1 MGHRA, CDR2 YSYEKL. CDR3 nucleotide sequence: TGCGCCAGCAGCCCGACCGGGCCAGAGGGAGAGCAGTTCTTC. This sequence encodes CASSPTGPEGEQFF.

DNA of the CDR3: TGTGCCAGTACCGCACGGGTAAGCAATCAGCCCCAGCATTTT. This sequence encodes CASTARVSNQPQHF. The V call is TRBV19, the J call TRBJ1-5; D gene ambiguous. Germline V gene sequence: CDR1 LNHDA, CDR2 SQIVND (reference sequence). This CDR3 has 14 amino acids. V was clipped by 7 bases and J by 1 base, with 11 bases between them.

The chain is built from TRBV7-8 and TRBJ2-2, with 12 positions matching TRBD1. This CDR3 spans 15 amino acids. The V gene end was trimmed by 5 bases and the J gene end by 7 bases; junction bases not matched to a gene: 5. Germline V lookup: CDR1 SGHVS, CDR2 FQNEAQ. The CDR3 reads CASSGTGGVGGELFF. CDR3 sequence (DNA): TGTGCCAGCAGCGGGACAGGGGGCGTGGGCGGGGAGCTGTTTTTT.